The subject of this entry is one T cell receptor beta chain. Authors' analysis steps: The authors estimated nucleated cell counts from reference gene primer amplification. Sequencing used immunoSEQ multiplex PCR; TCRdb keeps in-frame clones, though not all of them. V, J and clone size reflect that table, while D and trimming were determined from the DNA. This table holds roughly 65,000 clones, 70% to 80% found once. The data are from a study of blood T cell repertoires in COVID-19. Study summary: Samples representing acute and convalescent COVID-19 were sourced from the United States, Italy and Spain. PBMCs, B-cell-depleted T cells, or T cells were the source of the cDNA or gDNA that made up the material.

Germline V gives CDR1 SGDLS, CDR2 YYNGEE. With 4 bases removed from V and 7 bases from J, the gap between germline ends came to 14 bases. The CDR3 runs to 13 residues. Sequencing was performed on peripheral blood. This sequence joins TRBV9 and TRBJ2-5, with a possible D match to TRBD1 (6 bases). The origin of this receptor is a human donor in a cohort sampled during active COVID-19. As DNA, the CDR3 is TGTGCCAGCAGCACAGGGCCCGAGGGGACCCAGTACTTC. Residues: CASSTGPEGTQYF. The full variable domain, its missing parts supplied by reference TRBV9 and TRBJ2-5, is DSGVTQTPKHLITATGQRVTLRCSPRSGDLSVYWYQQSLDQGLQFLIQYYNGEERAKGNILERFSAQQFPDLHSELNLSSLELGDSALYFCASSTGPEGTQYFGPGTRLLVL.